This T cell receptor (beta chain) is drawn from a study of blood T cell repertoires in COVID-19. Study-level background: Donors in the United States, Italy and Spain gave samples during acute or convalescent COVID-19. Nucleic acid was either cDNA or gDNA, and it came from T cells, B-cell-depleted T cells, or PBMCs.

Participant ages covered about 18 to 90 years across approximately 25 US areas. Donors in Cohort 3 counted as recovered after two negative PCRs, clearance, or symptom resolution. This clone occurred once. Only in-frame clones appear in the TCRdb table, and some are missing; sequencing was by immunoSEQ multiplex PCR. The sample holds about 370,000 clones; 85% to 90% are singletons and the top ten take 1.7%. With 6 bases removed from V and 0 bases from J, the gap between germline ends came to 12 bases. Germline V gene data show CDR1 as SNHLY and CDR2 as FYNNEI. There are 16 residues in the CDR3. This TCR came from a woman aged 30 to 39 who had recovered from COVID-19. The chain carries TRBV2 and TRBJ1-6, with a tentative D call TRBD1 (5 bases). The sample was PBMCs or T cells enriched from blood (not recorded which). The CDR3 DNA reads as TGTGCCAGCAGCTCCAGGGCCCGCTCCTATAATTCACCCCTCCACTTT. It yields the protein CASSSRARSYNSPLHF.